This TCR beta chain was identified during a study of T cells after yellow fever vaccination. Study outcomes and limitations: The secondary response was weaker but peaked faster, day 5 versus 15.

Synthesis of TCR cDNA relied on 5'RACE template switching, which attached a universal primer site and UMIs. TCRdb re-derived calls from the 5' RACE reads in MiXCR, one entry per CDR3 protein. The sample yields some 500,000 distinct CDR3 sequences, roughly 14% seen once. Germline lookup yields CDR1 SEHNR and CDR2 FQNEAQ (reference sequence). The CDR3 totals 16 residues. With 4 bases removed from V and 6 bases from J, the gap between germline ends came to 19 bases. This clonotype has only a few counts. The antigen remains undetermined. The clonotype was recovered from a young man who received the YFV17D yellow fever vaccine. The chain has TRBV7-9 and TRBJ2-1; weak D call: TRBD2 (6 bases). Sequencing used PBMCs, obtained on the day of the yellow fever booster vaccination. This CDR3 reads CASSSSGVAALNEQFF. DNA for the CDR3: TGTGCCAGCAGCTCTTCCGGGGTAGCGGCTCTCAATGAGCAGTTCTTC.